This T cell receptor (beta chain) was recorded in a study of cytomegalovirus exposure and HLA in healthy donors (dated by TCRdb to the late 2010s). Background for the entire study: An earlier analysis of 550 to 700 of the donors reported roughly 270 Gb of sequence data and around 110 million unique TCR beta sequences from about 200 million T cells. Around 320 gigabases of sequencing data and around 87 million unique TCR sequences were included in an early release covering several hundred HLA-typed donors. Of the 300 to 400 genotyped donors, 65% to 90% fell in the genetic ancestry cluster associated with self-reported Caucasian donors. The study aimed to test whether signatures of past pathogen exposure could be identified by cataloging public T cell receptors. The T cell repertoires of 666 subjects were profiled by immunosequencing and related to cytomegalovirus serostatus. Along with the approximately 670-subject first cohort, a separate validation cohort of 120 different subjects was used. To predict cytomegalovirus infection status, the study combined high-throughput TCR immunosequencing, statistical association of individual TCRs with disease status, and machine learning. To study patterns of TCR occurrence, a later analysis re-analyzed previously published TCR beta repertoires from just over 650 donors and added high-resolution HLA genotyping. In the later analysis, no new phenotypic data were used to find candidate immune exposures; instead, reliance was placed on TCR beta sequences and their occurrence across donors. An earlier analysis of 587 of the donors used high-throughput TCR beta sequencing to judge whether each TCR beta V gene segment behaved as functional or pseudogenic. Donor age, sex, ethnicity and CMV serostatus were compiled together with the repertoire data. In a later genetic analysis, genome-wide SNP genotypes for about 55% of the 666 donors were used, and that subset was treated as a discovery cohort. All discovery cohort repertoires had been generated on a single sequencing platform. Both class I and class II loci were covered by HLA typing, at four-digit resolution. Typing coverage differed by locus: A, B, C, DRB1 and DQB1 were typed in about 620-630 donors, DQA1 in about 500, DPA1 in some 610, and DPB1 in approximately 450. A few DR-DQ haplotypes were handled as single units for association and clustering because linkage in the cohort was strong. On average, approximately 250,000 unique TCR beta nucleotide sequences were sequenced per donor among about 400 genotyped donors of the cohort, with around 19% of those sequences being non-productive. The research as a whole found: A cluster of highly shared sequence variants was judged likely to represent a technical artifact of the sequencing pipeline. The cohort was sequenced for TCR beta chains only, and without alpha or paired-chain data the features that could be detected were limited. In a later genetic analysis, a missense DCLRE1C variant was associated with V-gene and J-gene trimming of TCR beta chains, and the association was replicated in an independent cohort. Because HLA typing was missing for some donors at each locus, association tests included only the typed subset. Several of the top co-occurrence clusters appeared to be linked to parvovirus B19, influenza, CMV and Epstein-Barr virus, according to a later analysis. In a later genetic analysis, fewer N-insertions in productive TCRs were reported among donors in an Asian-associated ancestry cluster than the approximately 670-donor mean. The classifier was reported to diagnose cytomegalovirus status with high specificity and sensitivity in both the original cohort and the validation cohort. The earlier analysis of approximately 560 of the donors excluded 15 to 20 rarely observed V segments, including chromosome 9 orphons, because counts were too low. The 87-base-pair reads could not distinguish some IMGT-functional V segments, including TRBV6-2 and TRBV6-3, so those segments were excluded. Correlated functional status among segregating V segments might be attributable to linkage disequilibrium, but an unknown experimental factor could not be ruled out. Presence/absence analyses assumed roughly uniform sequencing depth across donors, an assumption that may not hold. The study listed 164 TCR beta chains as associated with cytomegalovirus. Strong co-occurrence of HLA alleles, especially DR and DQ, made assigning TCR associations to individual alleles difficult. Broadly in line with IMGT annotations, most TCR beta V segments showed up in productive rearrangements about 87% or about 30% of the time in an earlier analysis of several hundred of the donors. Most TCR sequences were seen in very few donors, while some public TCRs were found in many individuals. Specific HLA alleles were associated with 15,000 to 20,000 TCR beta sequences at a false discovery rate of 0.05 in a later analysis. According to a later analysis, most CMV-associated TCR beta chains appeared to be HLA-restricted, and the HLA associations seemed to be driven largely by CMV exposure. It was suggested by the authors that the approach could potentially be generalized to other disease states and immunological phenotypes. CMV serostatus was the only immune exposure information available for the cohort. In vitro tests confirmed that a few of the cytomegalovirus-associated TCR beta chains recognize cytomegalovirus antigens. In a later analysis, HLA-associated TCR beta chains were found to be more clonally expanded and to have lower generation probabilities than equally common non-associated chains. According to a later analysis, TCR association rates differed among HLA loci, with DRB1 alleles showing the most associated TCRs and HLA-C alleles showing the fewest. A further reported finding was that TCR beta sequences accurately predicted the HLA-A and HLA-B alleles for most subjects in the first cohort.

In total, approximately 700 healthy bone marrow donors made up the cohort. At the time of sampling, every cohort member was nominally healthy, though immune exposures that went unrecorded were likely present. The donor tested CMV seronegative and was one of the 352 seronegative cohort members. Each donor provided a peripheral blood sample, and peripheral blood mononuclear cells were used for TCR beta sequencing. The Qiagen DNeasy Blood Extraction Kit was used to extract genomic DNA from the blood cell samples. Comment on this clone: Its antigen remains unidentified. It has no much larger one-base neighbor in the sample; base qualities were not kept.

Library creation used the immunoSEQ multiplex PCR assay. For the multiplex PCR, a mixture combining 60 forward primers for TCR Vbeta segments and 13 reverse primers for TCR Jbeta segments was used. The CDR3 region of rearranged TCR beta genes was amplified from genomic DNA by a multiplex PCR assay. Amplified TCR beta libraries were sequenced as 87-base-pair reads on the Illumina HiSeq System. The source study handled its data this way. In a later analysis, some 80 million unique TCR beta chains were counted across the approximately 640 repertoires, and about 10 million of these chains were shared by at least two donors. Raw reads were error-corrected and collapsed into unique sequences with a nearest-neighbor algorithm that merged closely related sequences to remove PCR and sequencing errors. V, D and J gene segments were assigned by aligning CDR3 sequences to IMGT reference sequences. Each retained sequence needed at least a six-nucleotide match to both a V gene segment and a J gene segment. Rearrangements were classified as productive when the CDR3 lacked stop codons and remained in frame with V and J, and all other rearrangements were classified as non-productive. CDR3 was defined by IMGT convention, running from the second conserved V-encoded cysteine to the conserved J-encoded phenylalanine. In an earlier analysis of around 570 of the donors, sequences lacking an unambiguous match to a single V gene segment were excluded. An earlier analysis of several hundred of the donors classified V segments as functional when productive rearrangements were above 56.7% and as segregating when the standard deviation between donors was above 5%. To diagnose cytomegalovirus status from the catalog of TCR beta chain sequences, a statistical classification framework was built. A later analysis assigned V and J genes by comparing TCR nucleotide sequences with IMGT/GENE-DB human TR gene sequences. Using the TCRdist pipeline, a later analysis assigned CDR3 sequences along with most-parsimonious VDJ recombination scenarios. In a later analysis, every TCR beta chain was defined by the combination of its CDR3 amino acid sequence and its V-gene family, and reads without a unique V-gene family were dropped. As a way to deal with suspected cross-contamination and a sequencing artifact, a later analysis dropped hundreds of nucleotide sequences that were highly shared and had low generation probability. For each public chain, a later analysis derived a clonal expansion index from normalized ranks of inferred template counts within each repertoire. Generation probabilities in a later analysis came from a VDJ recombination model fitted to out-of-frame rearrangements, and those results were checked against IGoR. Hypergeometric tests were used in a later analysis to score TCR-TCR, TCR-HLA and TCR-CMV co-occurrence, with a repertoire-size bias correction applied to the TCR pairs. A later analysis estimated false discovery rates by permuting HLA or CMV assignments 20 times. In a later analysis, co-occurring TCRs were grouped using DBSCAN, and TCRdist sequence similarity was added for clustering within HLA-allele-positive subsets. Repertoires with fewer than 30,000 or more than 120,000 public chains, plus five repertoires with anomalous nucleotide sharing, were excluded from co-occurrence clustering. TCRdb re-hosts the immuneACCESS table, in-frame sequences only. Its copies lack some clones; in the studies checked, an unresolved V gene accounts for under half of them, and the cause for the rest is not known. Clonal size and the V and J genes are those of that table, whereas D and trimming came from the DNA. This sample holds tens of thousands of clones; approximately 81% were observed only once. Less than 3% of the sample is held by the ten biggest clonotypes.

CDR1 and CDR2 (SGHRS, YFSETQ) derive from the germline V gene. CDR3 length: 12 amino acids, cysteine to phenylalanine. Of all the DNA, just the CDR3 is kept, 36 bases in frame from base 1. V loses 0 bases of germline sequence and J loses 10 bases, and the interval between the two ends is 5 bases. The source of this sequence is a woman aged 30 to 39 in good health and CMV-seronegative. Here the chain combines TRBV5-1 and TRBJ1-6, with the D segment identity uncertain. Sample: PBMCs. The CDR3 has the sequence CASSLVRSPLHF. The DNA reads TGCGCCAGCAGCTTGGTTCGGTCACCCCTCCACTTT.